The 5 T cell receptor beta chains listed next were all sequenced from one sample in a study of T cell responses to AZD1222 COVID-19 vaccine (TCRdb year 2021). Read against the paper, the sample's time point label means: baseline before first vaccination. Libraries came from the immunoSEQ multiplex PCR assay. TCRdb took over this immuneACCESS table, retaining in-frame rearrangements with V and J assigned. Such tables are incomplete; in checked studies, under half of the missing clones stem from an unresolved V gene, and the remainder is unexplained. This sample is represented by around 100,000 clones; 88% of them were singletons. The top ten clones comprise about 1.7% of the sample. Sequencing was performed on peripheral blood, taken on day 0 of AZD1222 vaccination. The receptors were sampled from an adult in good health.

This sequence joins TRBV6-2 or TRBV6-3 and TRBJ2-2; TRBD2 agrees at 9 bases. The CDR3 loop spans 17 amino acids. The J segment lost 4 bases and the V segment lost 0 bases, leaving 6 bases of the junction unmatched. The germline gives CDR1 MNHEY, CDR2 SVGEGT. The chain's CDR3 is CASSYSILAGVTGELFF. The CDR3 DNA follows: TGTGCCAGCAGTTACTCGATATTAGCGGGAGTCACCGGGGAGCTGTTTTTT.

The CDR3 sequence: CASSFGGGRAGELFF. The CDR3 nucleotides are TGTGCCAGCAGCTTCGGCGGGGGGCGGGCCGGGGAGCTGTTTTTT. This sequence joins TRBV7-2 and TRBJ2-2, with 8 bases matching TRBD2. The junction had 6 bases not matched to a gene; V was cut back by 3 bases and J by 6 bases. Looked up from germline, CDR1 is SGHTA and CDR2 is FQGNSA. This CDR3 has 15 residues.

The V call is TRBV4-2, the J call TRBJ1-5, with D hard to call. The CDR3 totals 13 residues. Germline CDR1 LGHNA, CDR2 YNFKEQ. V was shortened by 1 base and J by 5 bases, with 6 bases between the two germline ends. CDR3 region: CASSQVLDQPQHF. The DNA for the CDR3 is TGTGCCAGCAGCCAAGTCCTCGATCAGCCCCAGCATTTT.

The chain is built from TRBV5-8 and TRBJ1-1; a possible D gene is TRBD1 (5 bases). The CDR3 has 14 amino acids. Germline V gives CDR1 SGHTS, CDR2 YDEGEE. Trimming took 6 bases from V and 4 from J, leaving 16 bases between them. The CDR3 region has the DNA TGTGCCAGCACCCTGGCGTGGGGGAGCACTGAAGCTTTCTTT. It encodes CASTLAWGSTEAFF.

The CDR3 sequence is CASSFDSGRALEQYF. The CDR3 nucleotides are TGTGCCAGCAGCTTCGACAGCGGGAGGGCCCTTGAGCAGTACTTC. The chain uses TRBV7-9 and TRBJ2-7; TRBD2 aligns across 10 bases. V was clipped by 3 bases and J by 7 bases; unmatched bases: 9. Germline V CDR1 and CDR2: SEHNR, FQNEAQ (reference sequence). This CDR3 is 15 amino acids long.